The rows below give T cell receptor beta chains drawn from one sample of a study of T cell changes during pregnancy in multiple sclerosis. This table comes from immunoSEQ multiplex PCR, and its TCRdb copy is limited to in-frame clones, with some not included. The table lists tens of thousands of clones, 90% of them singletons. Sequenced material: CD8+ T cells from peripheral blood mononuclear cells, taken before pregnancy. These receptors came from a female donor with multiple sclerosis, enrolled in a pregnancy study. CDR3s include the opening cysteine and the closing phenylalanine or tryptophan. A D gene is named only where the DNA matches it firmly. Some rows mark clone size as missing; the rest say once, few, many or name a class of expanded clone.

v_call,clone_size,d_call,j_call,cdr3_aa,cdr3_nt
TRBV13,NA,TRBD2,TRBJ2-5,CASSLAREGQETQYF,TGTGCCAGCAGCTTAGCACGGGAGGGCCAAGAGACCCAGTACTTC
TRBV4-1,NA,NA,TRBJ2-2,CASSQDLPLANTGELFF,TGCGCCAGCAGCCAAGACCTCCCCCTCGCGAACACCGGGGAGCTGTTTTTT
TRBV4-3,NA,TRBD1,TRBJ2-7,CASSQAGTGVYEQYF,TGCGCCAGCAGCCAAGCCGGGACAGGGGTCTACGAGCAGTACTTC
TRBV5-1,NA,TRBD1,TRBJ2-5,CASRQGQGLAETQYF,TGCGCCAGCAGACAGGGACAGGGCCTCGCAGAGACCCAGTACTTC
TRBV9,NA,NA,TRBJ2-7,CASSPGVDSSYEQYF,TGTGCCAGCAGTCCAGGGGTGGACAGCTCCTACGAGCAGTACTTC
TRBV5-6,NA,TRBD1,TRBJ2-5,CASSLGTDSAQYF,TGTGCCAGCAGCTTAGGGACAGATTCGGCCCAGTACTTC
TRBV7-8,NA,TRBD2,TRBJ2-5,CASGGTRQETQYF,TGTGCCAGCGGGGGGACTAGACAAGAGACCCAGTACTTC
TRBV5-1,NA,NA,TRBJ1-5,CASSSGVSNQPQHF,TGCGCCAGCAGCTCCGGGGTTAGCAATCAGCCCCAGCATTTT
TRBV4-2,NA,NA,TRBJ1-5,CASSDTSNQPQHF,TGTGCCAGCAGCGACACGAGCAATCAGCCCCAGCATTTT
TRBV30,NA,TRBD1,TRBJ2-1,CAWSRFFPYRGEEQFF,TGTGCCTGGAGTCGCTTTTTTCCTTACAGGGGCGAGGAGCAGTTCTTC
TRBV5-4,NA,TRBD1,TRBJ1-4,CASSETRQGTNEKLFF,TGTGCCAGCAGCGAGACCCGACAGGGTACAAATGAAAAACTGTTTTTT
TRBV4-2,NA,TRBD2,TRBJ2-7,CASSPLEGLAAYEQYF,TGTGCCAGCAGTCCCCTCGAAGGACTAGCGGCCTACGAGCAGTACTTC
TRBV5-8,NA,NA,TRBJ1-2,CASSLRQPINYGYTF,TGTGCCAGCAGCTTGAGACAGCCGATAAACTATGGCTACACCTTC
TRBV7-9,NA,NA,TRBJ1-4,CASSLEWGGNEKLFF,TGTGCCAGCAGCTTAGAGTGGGGCGGTAATGAAAAACTGTTTTTT
TRBV30,NA,TRBD2,TRBJ2-1,CAWSGGRPNEQFF,TGTGCCTGGAGCGGCGGGAGGCCCAATGAGCAGTTCTTC
TRBV5-5,NA,NA,TRBJ2-7,CASSVGQLSYEQYF,TGTGCCAGCAGCGTCGGACAACTCTCCTACGAGCAGTACTTC
TRBV19,NA,TRBD1,TRBJ1-5,CAGARQGFNQPQHF,TGTGCCGGGGCCCGACAGGGCTTCAATCAGCCCCAGCATTTT
TRBV29-1,NA,NA,TRBJ2-7,CSVEGFRGEDYEQYF,TGCAGCGTTGAAGGTTTCAGGGGGGAAGACTACGAGCAGTACTTC
TRBV7-8,once,TRBD1,TRBJ2-7,CASSSPGQIYEQYF,TGTGCCAGCAGCTCACCGGGACAGATATACGAGCAGTACTTC
TRBV29-1,NA,TRBD1,TRBJ1-4,CSALPGQGAEKLFF,TGCAGCGCACTCCCGGGACAGGGGGCCGAAAAACTGTTTTTT
TRBV25-1,once,TRBD1,TRBJ1-2,CASSEPGQGGYGYTF,TGTGCCAGCAGTGAACCCGGACAGGGGGGATATGGCTACACCTTC
TRBV19,NA,NA,TRBJ2-1,CASRLSYNEQFF,TGTGCCAGTAGGCTATCCTACAATGAGCAGTTCTTC
TRBV27,NA,NA,TRBJ2-1,CASSRGYNEQFF,TGTGCCAGCAGCCGAGGTTACAATGAGCAGTTCTTC
TRBV7-2,once,TRBD1,TRBJ2-5,CASSFAIPLTGPQETQYF,TGTGCCAGCAGCTTTGCAATCCCGTTGACAGGGCCCCAAGAGACCCAGTACTTC
TRBV19,NA,NA,TRBJ1-1,CASSMMGHTSTEAFF,TGTGCCAGTAGTATGATGGGACACACGAGCACTGAAGCTTTCTTT
TRBV30,NA,NA,TRBJ2-7,CAWSGQAYEQYF,TGTGCCTGGAGTGGACAGGCCTACGAGCAGTACTTC
TRBV9,NA,TRBD2,TRBJ2-1,CASSVAPGLAGYNEQFF,TGTGCCAGCAGCGTAGCCCCCGGGCTAGCGGGCTACAATGAGCAGTTCTTC
TRBV6-5,NA,NA,TRBJ2-1,CASTPRGLDEQFF,TGTGCCAGCACCCCCAGGGGTTTGGATGAGCAGTTCTTC
TRBV5-4,NA,NA,TRBJ2-7,CASSASGDEQYF,TGTGCCAGCAGCGCTTCAGGGGACGAGCAGTACTTC
TRBV14,NA,TRBD1,TRBJ1-1,CASSPTYPRGQEAFF,TGTGCCAGCAGCCCGACCTACCCCAGGGGGCAAGAAGCTTTCTTT
TRBV5-6,many,NA,TRBJ1-1,CASSFFSAAEAFF,TGTGCCAGCAGCTTTTTTAGTGCGGCTGAAGCTTTCTTT
TRBV4-1,NA,TRBD2,TRBJ2-3,CASSQELAGVVDTQYF,TGCGCCAGCAGCCAAGAACTAGCGGGAGTTGTAGATACGCAGTATTTT
TRBV10-3,NA,NA,TRBJ1-2,CAIGQKPQNYGYTF,TGTGCCATCGGACAGAAGCCGCAAAACTATGGCTACACCTTC
TRBV7-6,NA,TRBD1,TRBJ2-7,CASSLEQGDSYEQYF,TGTGCCAGCAGCTTAGAACAGGGGGACTCCTACGAGCAGTACTTC
TRBV18,NA,TRBD1,TRBJ2-7,CASSPGTDFYEQYF,TGTGCCAGCTCACCCGGGACAGACTTCTACGAGCAGTACTTC
TRBV2,NA,TRBD1,TRBJ1-1,CASSYGTGSETEAFF,TGTGCCAGCAGTTACGGGACAGGGTCGGAAACTGAAGCTTTCTTT
TRBV25-1,NA,TRBD2,TRBJ2-1,CASNYRGDYNEQFF,TGTGCCAGCAATTACCGGGGGGATTACAATGAGCAGTTCTTC
TRBV7-7,NA,TRBD2,TRBJ2-5,CASSSGLAGSETQYF,TGTGCCAGCAGCTCGGGACTAGCGGGATCGGAGACCCAGTACTTC
TRBV11-2,NA,TRBD1,TRBJ1-6,CASSLQGATNSPLHF,TGTGCCAGCAGCTTACAGGGGGCGACGAATTCACCCCTCCACTTT
TRBV15,NA,NA,TRBJ1-3,CATSRVGAPGNTIYF,TGTGCCACCAGCAGAGTTGGGGCGCCCGGAAACACCATATATTTT
TRBV28,NA,NA,TRBJ1-1,CATEGSVMNTEAFF,TGTGCCACGGAGGGCTCCGTCATGAACACTGAAGCTTTCTTT
TRBV6-1,NA,NA,TRBJ1-5,CASKAGNQPQHF,TGTGCCAGTAAAGCGGGGAATCAGCCCCAGCATTTT
TRBV5-5,NA,TRBD1,TRBJ1-2,CASRQGTAYGYTF,TGTGCCAGCAGACAAGGGACAGCCTATGGCTACACCTTC
TRBV19,NA,TRBD1,TRBJ1-1,CASGQGARAEAFF,TGTGCCAGTGGACAGGGGGCGAGAGCTGAAGCTTTCTTT
TRBV19,NA,TRBD1,TRBJ1-1,CASSQASQGAAFHTEAFF,TGTGCCAGTAGCCAAGCCTCCCAGGGGGCGGCTTTCCACACTGAAGCTTTCTTT
TRBV6-4,few,TRBD1,TRBJ1-1,CASSGTGGADAFF,TGTGCCAGCAGTGGGACAGGGGGCGCGGATGCTTTCTTT
TRBV6-5,NA,NA,TRBJ1-1,CASSVVRGNTEAFF,TGTGCCAGCAGTGTGGTCAGAGGGAACACTGAAGCTTTCTTT
TRBV6-1,NA,TRBD1,TRBJ1-1,CASSGPYRDSNTEAFF,TGTGCCAGCAGTGGCCCATACCGGGACAGTAACACTGAAGCTTTCTTT
TRBV2,NA,NA,TRBJ2-1,CASSDFRFSYNEQFF,TGTGCCAGCAGTGATTTCCGGTTCTCCTACAATGAGCAGTTCTTC